The next 7 T cell receptor beta chains were all read from a single sample in a study of blood T cells in healthy people across ages. Primers used in a second PCR of roughly 6 to 12 cycles were a sample-barcoded 5' primer and a J-beta primer mix. TCRdb processed the 5' RACE reads anew with MiXCR; each CDR3 protein has one entry. This sample has about 1.5 million distinct CDR3 sequences, with 40% to 50% found just once. The source material was blood. The origin of the receptors is a woman between 18 and 29 years old in good health.

The chain has TRBV12-3 or TRBV12-4 and TRBJ2-1; D unclear. The V end was cut by 10 bases, the J end by 6 bases, with 16 bases between. The CDR3 is made up of 13 amino acids. The CDR3 reads CAITAGYSNEQFF. The CDR3 DNA is TGTGCCATCACTGCCGGGTATAGCAATGAGCAGTTCTTC.

This chain connects TRBV20-1 to TRBJ2-3; tentatively, D is TRBD1 (6 bases). V lost 2 bases and J lost 3, with 12 bases in between. This CDR3 comprises 14 residues. CDR1 is DFQATT, CDR2 SNEGSKA, per germline (reference sequence). CDR3 protein: CSARIRTATDTQYF. DNA of the CDR3: TGCAGTGCTAGAATTAGGACAGCAACAGATACGCAGTATTTT.

V and J are TRBV6-6 and TRBJ2-3, with a weak D call TRBD1 (6 bases). The CDR3 is 14 residues long. V was shortened by 5 bases and J by 6 bases, with 15 bases between the two germline ends. The germline V gene has CDR1 MNHNY and CDR2 SVGAGI (reference sequence). The CDR3 sequence is CASSHAAGEDTQYF. The CDR3 DNA follows: TGTGCCAGCAGTCACGCGGCAGGGGAGGATACGCAGTATTTT.

This clonotype was seen more than once but under ten times. The gene calls are TRBV9 and TRBJ2-1; 9 nucleotides match TRBD2. This CDR3 is built from 15 residues. The J segment lost 9 bases and the V segment lost 2 bases, leaving 9 bases of the junction unmatched. Germline CDR1 SGDLS, CDR2 YYNGEE. Here the CDR3 DNA reads TGTGCCAGCAGCGTGGCGGGGGGGCGAGGTGGTGAGCAGTTCTTC. Translated: CASSVAGGRGGEQFF.

This clonotype was found many times. The DNA for the CDR3 is TGCAGTGCACCGACTAGCGGATCCCACTCCTACGAGCAGTACTTC. Its translation is CSAPTSGSHSYEQYF. V and J are TRBV20-1 and TRBJ2-7, with 9 bases matching TRBD2. This CDR3 is built from 15 residues. Germline values: CDR1 DFQATT, CDR2 SNEGSKA (reference sequence). Losses at the gene ends were 6 bases for V and 0 bases for J; bases not matched to a gene: 9.

This sequence joins TRBV3-1 and TRBJ2-1, with 7 positions matching TRBD2. From germline, CDR1 is LGHDT and CDR2 YNNKEL (reference sequence). Trimming at V came to 1 base and at J to 3 bases, leaving 6 bases not matched to a gene. This CDR3 is 16 amino acids long. The CDR3 is CASSQGREGRYNEQFF. CDR3 nucleotides: TGTGCCAGCAGCCAAGGGAGGGAGGGCCGCTACAATGAGCAGTTCTTC.

This chain links TRBV5-1 with TRBJ2-2; D is perhaps TRBD1 or TRBD2 (5 bases each). Trimming left V 4 bases short and J 1 base short, with 11 bases between. The CDR3 runs 15 residues. The germline gives CDR1 SGHRS, CDR2 YFSETQ. CDR3 nucleotides: TGCGCCAGCAGCCTGGGGACCGAGAACACCGGGGAGCTGTTTTTT. Translating it yields CASSLGTENTGELFF.